Listed below are T cell receptor beta chains from one sample, sequenced in a study of neurological immune-mediated disorders. TCRdb re-analysed the 5' RACE reads in MiXCR, keeping a single row per CDR3 protein. The repertoire holds some 38,000 distinct CDR3 sequences, less than 15% seen once, with roughly 30% in the top ten. Sequencing used PBMCs. These receptors originate from a woman between 50 and 59 years old with HTLV-1-associated myelopathy (HAM/TSP). Each CDR3 is given with its conserved first and last residue. D genes are given only for firm matches. For some rows the clone size is stated as once, few or many, or as a class when expanded; others skip it.

many | 15 | . | TRBJ1-1 | TRBV4-3 | TGCGCCAGCAGCCGGGCGACGGACGGAAACACTGAAGCTTTCTTT | CASSRATDGNTEAFF
many | 15 | . | TRBJ2-3 | TRBV3-1 | TGTGCCAGCAGCCAAGATCCCGCGTCTCTGGATACGCAGTATTTT | CASSQDPASLDTQYF
many | 14 | . | TRBJ1-4 | TRBV20-1 | TGCAGTGCTAGAGCTGGGAGACCGGGCGAAAAACTGTTTTTT | CSARAGRPGEKLFF
. | 13 | . | TRBJ2-3 | TRBV3-1 | TGTGTCAGCAGCCTGGGCAGGGGAGATACGCAGTATTTT | CVSSLGRGDTQYF
many | 15 | . | TRBJ2-5 | TRBV18 | TGTGCCAGCTCACCGTCTCGGGAGTCTCAAGAGACCCAGTACTTC | CASSPSRESQETQYF
many | 16 | . | TRBJ1-2 | TRBV7-2 | TGTGCCAGCAGCTTATCGACGGCCGCTATTAACTATGGCTACACCTTC | CASSLSTAAINYGYTF
many | 15 | TRBD1 | TRBJ1-1 | TRBV14 | TGTGCCAGCAGCCAATTGAGACAGGGGGGTACTGAAGCTTTCTTT | CASSQLRQGGTEAFF
. | 22 | . | TRBJ2-1 | TRBV3-1 | . | CASSFYICSAIPTKRGWYEQFF
many | 15 | TRBD2 | TRBJ2-1 | TRBV4-3 | TGCGCCAGCAGCCAAGACGGCGGGAGGTTGAATGAGCAGTTCTTC | CASSQDGGRLNEQFF
many | 15 | . | TRBJ2-1 | TRBV5-1 | TGCGCCAGCAGCTTGGCCGTCACCCTTGAGGATGAGCAGTTCTTC | CASSLAVTLEDEQFF
many | 18 | TRBD2 | TRBJ2-3 | TRBV12-3/TRBV12-4 | TGTGCCAGCAGTTTTAGGACTAGCGGGGGGGCGGGCACAGATACGCAGTATTTT | CASSFRTSGGAGTDTQYF
many | 15 | . | TRBJ2-3 | TRBV10-2 | TGCGCCACCAAGGGAGGAACTAGTCGCACAGATACGCAGTATTTT | CATKGGTSRTDTQYF
. | 15 | . | TRBJ2-5 | TRBV20-1 | TGCAGTGCCCAAGACCCCCGGAAATTAGAAGAGACCCAGTACTTC | CSAQDPRKLEETQYF
many | 15 | . | TRBJ1-2 | TRBV6-5 | TGTGCCAGCAGTTACGCCTGGGGGCGCGACTATGGCTACACCTTC | CASSYAWGRDYGYTF
many | 14 | . | TRBJ2-1 | TRBV6-2/TRBV6-3 | TGTGCCAGCAGTTACGAAGGGGTCCACAATGAGCAGTTCTTC | CASSYEGVHNEQFF
many | 14 | TRBD1 | TRBJ1-2 | TRBV5-1 | TGCGCCAGCAGCCCCCTGGACAGGGACTATGGCTACACCTTC | CASSPLDRDYGYTF
many | 15 | TRBD1 | TRBJ1-2 | TRBV7-2 | TGTGCCAGCAGCCGAAGGTGGGACAGCCCCTATGGCTACACCTTC | CASSRRWDSPYGYTF
many | 18 | TRBD2 | TRBJ2-5 | TRBV20-1 | TGCAGTGCTAGAGCTTTCAGGACTAGCGGGGGTGTTCAAGAGACCCAGTACTTC | CSARAFRTSGGVQETQYF
many | 16 | TRBD1 | TRBJ2-1 | TRBV3-1 | TGTGCCAGCAGCCGGCCCCCGGGACAGGGGGTCCATGAGCAGTTCTTC | CASSRPPGQGVHEQFF
many | 17 | . | TRBJ2-3 | TRBV11-2 | TGTGCCAGCAGCTCCAAAGGCTACGGGCCTAGCACAGATACGCAGTATTTT | CASSSKGYGPSTDTQYF